This T cell receptor (beta chain) came from a study of blood T cell repertoires in COVID-19. Study information: There were acute and convalescent COVID-19 samples, and they came from the United States, Italy and Spain. T cells, B-cell-depleted T cells, or PBMCs supplied cDNA or gDNA.

Original data processing: It was from reference gene primer amplification that nucleated cell counts were estimated. The data were produced by immunoSEQ multiplex PCR, yet TCRdb's version contains in-frame clones alone and is incomplete. The D gene and trimming were derived from the DNA, and the V and J assignments and clone size from that table. The table records some 68,000 clones, about four fifths of them present only once. This clone has a handful of counts. Sequenced: peripheral blood. The TCR sequence derives from a man aged 65 to 85 with acute or convalescent COVID-19.

DNA of the CDR3: TGTGCCAGTATGGCCTCGAGAGGATCACCCCTCCACTTT. It codes for CASMASRGSPLHF. The chain is built from TRBV19 and TRBJ1-6, with D uncertain. The germline gives CDR1 LNHDA, CDR2 SQIVND (reference sequence). This CDR3 is 13 amino acids long. V shed 7 bases and J shed 10 bases, with 14 bases lying between them.